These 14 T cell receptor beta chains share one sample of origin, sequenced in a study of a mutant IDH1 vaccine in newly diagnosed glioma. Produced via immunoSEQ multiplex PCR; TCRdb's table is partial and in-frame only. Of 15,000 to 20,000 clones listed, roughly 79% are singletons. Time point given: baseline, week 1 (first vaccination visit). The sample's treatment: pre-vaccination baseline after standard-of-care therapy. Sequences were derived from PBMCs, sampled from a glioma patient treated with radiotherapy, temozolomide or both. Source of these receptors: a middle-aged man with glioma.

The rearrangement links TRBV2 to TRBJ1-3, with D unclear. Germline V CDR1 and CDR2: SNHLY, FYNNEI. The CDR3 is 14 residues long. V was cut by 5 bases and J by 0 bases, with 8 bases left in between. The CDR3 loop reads CASSQAISGNTIYF. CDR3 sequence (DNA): TGTGCCAGCAGTCAGGCAATCTCTGGAAACACCATATATTTT. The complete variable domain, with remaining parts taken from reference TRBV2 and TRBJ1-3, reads EPEVTQTPSHQVTQMGQEVILRCVPISNHLYFYWYRQILGQKVEFLVSFYNNEISEKSEIFDDQFSVERPDGSNFTLKIRSTKLEDSAMYFCASSQAISGNTIYFGEGSWLTVV.

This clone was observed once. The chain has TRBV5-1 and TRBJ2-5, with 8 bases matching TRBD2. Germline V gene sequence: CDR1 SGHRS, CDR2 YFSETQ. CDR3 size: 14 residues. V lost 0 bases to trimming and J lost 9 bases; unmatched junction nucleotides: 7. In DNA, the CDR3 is TGCGCCAGCAGCTTGGCGGGGGGGTTGACGGCCCAGTACTTC. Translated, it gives CASSLAGGLTAQYF.

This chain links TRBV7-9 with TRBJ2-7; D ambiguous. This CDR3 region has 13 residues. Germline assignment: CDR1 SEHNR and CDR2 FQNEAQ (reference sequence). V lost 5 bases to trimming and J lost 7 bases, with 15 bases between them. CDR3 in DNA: TGTGCCAGCAGCCGGACCCACCTTGGGGAGCAGTACTTC. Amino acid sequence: CASSRTHLGEQYF. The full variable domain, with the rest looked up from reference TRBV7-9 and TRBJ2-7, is DTGVSQNPRHKITKRGQNVTFRCDPISEHNRLYWYRQTLGQGPEFLTYFQNEAQLEKSRLLSDRFSAERPKGSFSTLEIQRTEQGDSAMYLCASSRTHLGEQYFGPGTRLTVT.

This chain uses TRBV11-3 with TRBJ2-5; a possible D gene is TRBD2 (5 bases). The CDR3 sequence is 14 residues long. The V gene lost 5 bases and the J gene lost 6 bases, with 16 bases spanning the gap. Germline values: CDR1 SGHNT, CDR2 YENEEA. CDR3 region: CASSPVASLQTQYF. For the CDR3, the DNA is TGTGCCAGCAGCCCAGTGGCTAGCCTGCAGACCCAGTACTTC.

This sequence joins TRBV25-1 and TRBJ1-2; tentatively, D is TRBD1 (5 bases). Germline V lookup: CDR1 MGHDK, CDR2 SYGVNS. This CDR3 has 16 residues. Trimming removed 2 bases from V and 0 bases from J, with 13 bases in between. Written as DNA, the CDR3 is TGTGCCAGCAGTGAAGAGGGGCCCCCCACTAACTATGGCTACACCTTC. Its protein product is CASSEEGPPTNYGYTF.

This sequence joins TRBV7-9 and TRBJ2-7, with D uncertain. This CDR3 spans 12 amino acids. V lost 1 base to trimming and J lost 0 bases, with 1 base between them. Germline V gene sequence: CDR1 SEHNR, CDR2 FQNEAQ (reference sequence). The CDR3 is CASSLGSYEQYF. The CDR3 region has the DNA TGTGCCAGCAGCTTAGGCTCCTACGAGCAGTACTTC.

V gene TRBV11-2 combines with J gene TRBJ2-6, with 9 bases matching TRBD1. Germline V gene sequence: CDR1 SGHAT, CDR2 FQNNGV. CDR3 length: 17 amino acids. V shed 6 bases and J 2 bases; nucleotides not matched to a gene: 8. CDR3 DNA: TGTGCCAGCAGGTCGTGGGACAGGGTTGCTGGGGCCAACGTCCTGACTTTC. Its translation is CASRSWDRVAGANVLTF.

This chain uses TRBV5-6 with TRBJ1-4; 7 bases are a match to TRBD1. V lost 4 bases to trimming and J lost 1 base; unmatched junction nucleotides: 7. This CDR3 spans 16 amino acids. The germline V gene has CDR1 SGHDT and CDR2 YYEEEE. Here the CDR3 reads CASSAGGGLTNEKLFF. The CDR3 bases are TGTGCCAGCAGCGCCGGAGGGGGCTTAACTAATGAAAAACTGTTTTTT.

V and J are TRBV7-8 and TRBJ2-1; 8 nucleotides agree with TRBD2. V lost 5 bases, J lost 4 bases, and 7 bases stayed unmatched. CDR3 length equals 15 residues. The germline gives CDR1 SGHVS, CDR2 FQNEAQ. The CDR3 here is CASSVSGIGYNEQFF. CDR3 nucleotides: TGTGCCAGCAGCGTTAGCGGGATCGGGTACAATGAGCAGTTCTTC.

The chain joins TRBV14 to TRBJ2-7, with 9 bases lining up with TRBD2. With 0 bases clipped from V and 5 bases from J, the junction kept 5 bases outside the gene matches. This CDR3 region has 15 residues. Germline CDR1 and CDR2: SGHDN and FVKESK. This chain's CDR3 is CASSQDSGSVDEQYF. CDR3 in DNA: TGTGCCAGCAGCCAAGATAGCGGGAGCGTCGACGAGCAGTACTTC.

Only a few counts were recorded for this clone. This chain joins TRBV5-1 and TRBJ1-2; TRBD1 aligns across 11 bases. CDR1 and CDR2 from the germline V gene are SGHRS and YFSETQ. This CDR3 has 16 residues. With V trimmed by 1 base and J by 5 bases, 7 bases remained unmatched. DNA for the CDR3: TGCGCCAGCAGCTTGCATGGGACAGGGGGTGATTATGGCTACACCTTC. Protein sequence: CASSLHGTGGDYGYTF.

DNA for the CDR3: TGTGCCAGTAACCCAGGCATGAACACTGAAGCTTTCTTT. Residues: CASNPGMNTEAFF. The chain is built from TRBV19 and TRBJ1-1; D not resolved. The CDR3 totals 13 residues. Between the trimmed V and J ends, which lost 7 bases and 0 bases, there was a span of 9 bases. CDR1 LNHDA and CDR2 SQIVND come from the germline V gene (reference sequence).

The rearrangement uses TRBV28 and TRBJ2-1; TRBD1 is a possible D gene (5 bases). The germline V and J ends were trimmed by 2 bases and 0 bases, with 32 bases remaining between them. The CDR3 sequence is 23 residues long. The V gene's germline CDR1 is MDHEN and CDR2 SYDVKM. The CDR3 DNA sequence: TGTGCCAGCAGTTTAATTTCGCCCTGGACAAAGACTCAAGACGATAGCTCCTACAATGAGCAGTTCTTC. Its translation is CASSLISPWTKTQDDSSYNEQFF.

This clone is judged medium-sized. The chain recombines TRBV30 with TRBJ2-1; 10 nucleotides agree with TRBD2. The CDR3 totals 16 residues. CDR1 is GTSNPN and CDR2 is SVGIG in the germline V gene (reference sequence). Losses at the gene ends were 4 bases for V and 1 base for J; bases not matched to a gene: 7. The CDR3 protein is CAWTSGRRDSYNEQFF. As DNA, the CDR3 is TGTGCCTGGACTAGCGGGAGACGGGATTCCTACAATGAGCAGTTCTTC.